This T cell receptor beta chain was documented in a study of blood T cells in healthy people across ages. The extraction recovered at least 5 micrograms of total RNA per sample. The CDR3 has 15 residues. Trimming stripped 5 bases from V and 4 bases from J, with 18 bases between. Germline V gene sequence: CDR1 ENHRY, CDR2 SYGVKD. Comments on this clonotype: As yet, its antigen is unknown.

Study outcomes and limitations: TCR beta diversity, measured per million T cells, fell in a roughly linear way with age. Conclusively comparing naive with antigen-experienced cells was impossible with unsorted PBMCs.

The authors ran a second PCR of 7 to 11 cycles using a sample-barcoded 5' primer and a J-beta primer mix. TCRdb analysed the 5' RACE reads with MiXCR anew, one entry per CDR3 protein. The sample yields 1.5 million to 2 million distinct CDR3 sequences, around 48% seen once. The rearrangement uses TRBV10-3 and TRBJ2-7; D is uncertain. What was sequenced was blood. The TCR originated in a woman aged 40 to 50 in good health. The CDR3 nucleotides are TGTGCCATCAGTTCCCAGACCCCTTACGAATACGAGCAGTACTTC. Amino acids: CAISSQTPYEYEQYF.